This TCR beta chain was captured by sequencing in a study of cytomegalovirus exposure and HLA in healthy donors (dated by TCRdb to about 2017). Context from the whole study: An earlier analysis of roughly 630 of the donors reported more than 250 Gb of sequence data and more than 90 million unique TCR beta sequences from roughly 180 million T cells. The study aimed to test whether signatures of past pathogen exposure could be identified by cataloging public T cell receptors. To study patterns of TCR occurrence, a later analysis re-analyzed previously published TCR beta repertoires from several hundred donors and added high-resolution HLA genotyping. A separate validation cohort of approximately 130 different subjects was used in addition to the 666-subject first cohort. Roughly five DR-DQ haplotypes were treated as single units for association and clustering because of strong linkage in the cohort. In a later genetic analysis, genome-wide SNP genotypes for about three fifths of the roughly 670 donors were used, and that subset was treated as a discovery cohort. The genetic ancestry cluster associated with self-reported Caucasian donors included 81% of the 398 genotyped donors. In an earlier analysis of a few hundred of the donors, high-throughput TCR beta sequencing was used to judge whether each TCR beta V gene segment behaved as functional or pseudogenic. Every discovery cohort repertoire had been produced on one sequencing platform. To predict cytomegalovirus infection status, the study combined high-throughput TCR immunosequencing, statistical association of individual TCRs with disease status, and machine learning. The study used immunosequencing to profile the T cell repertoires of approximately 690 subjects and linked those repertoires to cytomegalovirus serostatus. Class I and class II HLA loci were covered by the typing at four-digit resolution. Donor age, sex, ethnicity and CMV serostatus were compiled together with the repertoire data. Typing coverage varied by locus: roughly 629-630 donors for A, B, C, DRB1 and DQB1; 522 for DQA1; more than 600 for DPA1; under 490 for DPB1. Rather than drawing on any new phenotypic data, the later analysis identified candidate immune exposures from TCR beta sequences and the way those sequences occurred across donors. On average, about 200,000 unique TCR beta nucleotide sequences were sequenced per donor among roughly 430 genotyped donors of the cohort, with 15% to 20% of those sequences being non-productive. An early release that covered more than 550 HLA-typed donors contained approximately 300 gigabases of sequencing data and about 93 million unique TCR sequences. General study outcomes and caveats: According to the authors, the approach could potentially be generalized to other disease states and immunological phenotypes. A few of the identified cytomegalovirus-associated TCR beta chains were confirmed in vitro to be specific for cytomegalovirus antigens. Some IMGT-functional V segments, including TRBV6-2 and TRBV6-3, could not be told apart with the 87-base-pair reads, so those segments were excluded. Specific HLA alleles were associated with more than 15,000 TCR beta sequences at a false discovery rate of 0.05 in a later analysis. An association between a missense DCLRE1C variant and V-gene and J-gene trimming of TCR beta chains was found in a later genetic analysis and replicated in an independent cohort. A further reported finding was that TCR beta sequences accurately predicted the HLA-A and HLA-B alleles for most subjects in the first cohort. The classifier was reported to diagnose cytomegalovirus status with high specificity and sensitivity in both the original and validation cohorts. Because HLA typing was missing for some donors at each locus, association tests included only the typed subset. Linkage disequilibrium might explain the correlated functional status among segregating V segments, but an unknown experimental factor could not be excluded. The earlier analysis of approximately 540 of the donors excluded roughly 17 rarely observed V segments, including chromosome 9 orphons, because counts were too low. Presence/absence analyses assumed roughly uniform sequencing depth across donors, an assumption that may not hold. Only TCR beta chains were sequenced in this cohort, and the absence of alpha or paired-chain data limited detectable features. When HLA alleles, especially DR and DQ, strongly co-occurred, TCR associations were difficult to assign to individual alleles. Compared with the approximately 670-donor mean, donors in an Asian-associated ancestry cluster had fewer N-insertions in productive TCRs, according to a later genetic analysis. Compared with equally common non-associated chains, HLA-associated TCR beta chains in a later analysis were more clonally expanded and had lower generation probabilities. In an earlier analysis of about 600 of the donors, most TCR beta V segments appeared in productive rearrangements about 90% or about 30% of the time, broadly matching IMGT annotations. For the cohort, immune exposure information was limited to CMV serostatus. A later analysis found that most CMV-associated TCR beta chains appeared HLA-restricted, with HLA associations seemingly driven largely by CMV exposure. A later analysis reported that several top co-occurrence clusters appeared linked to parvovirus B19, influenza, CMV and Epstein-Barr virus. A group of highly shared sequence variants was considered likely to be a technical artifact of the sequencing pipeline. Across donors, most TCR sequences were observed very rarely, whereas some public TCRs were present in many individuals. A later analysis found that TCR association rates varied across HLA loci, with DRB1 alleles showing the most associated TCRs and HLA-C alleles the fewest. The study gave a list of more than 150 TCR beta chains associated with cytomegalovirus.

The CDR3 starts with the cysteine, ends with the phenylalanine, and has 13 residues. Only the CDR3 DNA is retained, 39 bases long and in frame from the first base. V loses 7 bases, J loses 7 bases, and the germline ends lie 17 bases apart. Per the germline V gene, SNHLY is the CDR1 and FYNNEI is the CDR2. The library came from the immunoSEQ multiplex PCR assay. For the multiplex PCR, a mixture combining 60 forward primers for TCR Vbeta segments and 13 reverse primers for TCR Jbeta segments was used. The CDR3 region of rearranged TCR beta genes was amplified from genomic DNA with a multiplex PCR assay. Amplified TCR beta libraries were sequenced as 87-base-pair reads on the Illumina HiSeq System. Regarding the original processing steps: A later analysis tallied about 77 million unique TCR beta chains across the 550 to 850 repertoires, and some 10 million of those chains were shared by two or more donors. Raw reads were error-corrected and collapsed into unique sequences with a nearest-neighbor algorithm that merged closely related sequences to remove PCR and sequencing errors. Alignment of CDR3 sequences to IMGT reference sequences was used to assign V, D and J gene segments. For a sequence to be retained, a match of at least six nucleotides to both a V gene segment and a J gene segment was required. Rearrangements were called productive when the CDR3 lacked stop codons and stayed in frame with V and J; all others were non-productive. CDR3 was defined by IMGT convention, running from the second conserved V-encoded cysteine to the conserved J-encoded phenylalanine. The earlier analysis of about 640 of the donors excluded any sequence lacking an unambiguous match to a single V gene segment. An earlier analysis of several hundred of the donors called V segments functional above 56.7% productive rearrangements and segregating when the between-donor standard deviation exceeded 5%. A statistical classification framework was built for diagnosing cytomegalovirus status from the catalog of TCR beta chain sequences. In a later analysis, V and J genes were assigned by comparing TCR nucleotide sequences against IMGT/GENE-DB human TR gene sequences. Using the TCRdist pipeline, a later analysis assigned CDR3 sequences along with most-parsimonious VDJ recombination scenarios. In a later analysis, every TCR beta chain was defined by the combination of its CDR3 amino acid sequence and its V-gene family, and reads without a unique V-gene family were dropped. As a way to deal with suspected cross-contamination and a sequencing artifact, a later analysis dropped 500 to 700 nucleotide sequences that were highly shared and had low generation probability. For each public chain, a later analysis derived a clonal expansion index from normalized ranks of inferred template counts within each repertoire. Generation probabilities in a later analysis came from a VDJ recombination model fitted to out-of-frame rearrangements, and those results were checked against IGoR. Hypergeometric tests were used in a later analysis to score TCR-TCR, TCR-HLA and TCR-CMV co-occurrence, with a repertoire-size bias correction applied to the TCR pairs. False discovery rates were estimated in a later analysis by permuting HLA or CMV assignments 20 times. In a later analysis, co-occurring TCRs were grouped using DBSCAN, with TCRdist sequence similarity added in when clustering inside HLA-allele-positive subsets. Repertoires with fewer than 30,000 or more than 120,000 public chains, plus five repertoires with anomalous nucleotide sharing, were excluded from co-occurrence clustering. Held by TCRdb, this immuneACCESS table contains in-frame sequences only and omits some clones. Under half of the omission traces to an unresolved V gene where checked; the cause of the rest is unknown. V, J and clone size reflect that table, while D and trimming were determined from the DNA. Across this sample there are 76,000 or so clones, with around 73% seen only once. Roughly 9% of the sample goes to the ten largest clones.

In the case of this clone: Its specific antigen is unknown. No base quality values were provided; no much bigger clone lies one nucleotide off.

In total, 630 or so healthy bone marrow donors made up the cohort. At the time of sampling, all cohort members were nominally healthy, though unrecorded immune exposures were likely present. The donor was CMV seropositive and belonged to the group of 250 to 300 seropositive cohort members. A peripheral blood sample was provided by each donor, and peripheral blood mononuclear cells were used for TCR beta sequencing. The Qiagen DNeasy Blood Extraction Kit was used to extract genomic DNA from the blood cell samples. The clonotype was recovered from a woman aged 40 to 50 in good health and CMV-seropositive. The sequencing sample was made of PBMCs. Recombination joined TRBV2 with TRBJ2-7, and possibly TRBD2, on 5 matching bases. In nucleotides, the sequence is TGTGCCAGCAAGACGGGCTTTTCGGGGGAGCAGTACTTC. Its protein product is CASKTGFSGEQYF.